These 30 T cell receptor beta chains came from one sample sequenced in a study of T cell responses to AZD1222 COVID-19 vaccine. Clones were read by immunoSEQ multiplex PCR, and TCRdb kept only the in-frame ones, dropping some. The sample shows about 140,000 clones, roughly 90% of them seen only once. The input for sequencing was peripheral blood, taken on day 0 of AZD1222 vaccination. The receptors originated from an adult in good health.

This chain uses TRBV12-5 with TRBJ2-2; 8 bases fit TRBD2. CDR1 and CDR2 (germline): LGHNT, FRNRAP. CDR3 length equals 17 residues. Germline trimming cut 2 bases from V and 4 bases from J; bases unmatched to any gene: 9. The CDR3 DNA follows: TGTGCTAGTGGTTTGACCACGGGACTAGTTTTCACCGGGGAGCTGTTTTTT. Amino acids: CASGLTTGLVFTGELFF.

This chain connects TRBV7-9 to TRBJ2-4; 7 bases map to TRBD1. The V gene end was trimmed by 2 bases and the J gene end by 7 bases; junction bases not matched to a gene: 2. The V gene's germline CDR1 is SEHNR and CDR2 FQNEAQ (reference sequence). This CDR3 has 13 residues. DNA for the CDR3: TGTGCCAGCAGCTTATCAGGGGGTAACATTCAGTACTTC. It translates to CASSLSGGNIQYF.

In its sample, this clone was seen once. The V gene is TRBV28, the J gene TRBJ2-2; tentative D call: TRBD1 (6 bases). Trimming took 6 bases from V and 2 from J, leaving 19 bases between them. Germline V gene data show CDR1 as MDHEN and CDR2 as SYDVKM. This CDR3 region has 17 residues. The CDR3 DNA reads TGTGCCAGCAGCTTCCCCCACGGGACAAGTAACACCGGGGAGCTGTTTTTT. Translating it yields CASSFPHGTSNTGELFF.

The gene calls are TRBV2 and TRBJ2-2, with TRBD1 identical over 8 bases. This CDR3 region has 15 residues. Germline V gene sequence: CDR1 SNHLY, CDR2 FYNNEI. Losses at the gene ends were 8 bases for V and 4 bases for J; bases not matched to a gene: 9. This chain's CDR3 is CASLGQGAGTGELFF. CDR3 DNA sequence: TGTGCCAGCTTAGGACAGGGCGCAGGCACCGGGGAGCTGTTTTTT.

This chain links TRBV2 with TRBJ1-6; TRBD1 might be the D (6 bases). CDR3 size: 14 residues. Trimming took 8 bases from V and 4 from J, leaving 12 bases between them. Germline V gene lookup returns CDR1 SNHLY and CDR2 FYNNEI. DNA of the CDR3: TGTGCCAGCGCCAACACAGGGTATAATTCACCCCTCCACTTT. Encoded protein: CASANTGYNSPLHF. Using reference TRBV2 and TRBJ1-6 for the parts outside the CDR3, the full variable domain is EPEVTQTPSHQVTQMGQEVILRCVPISNHLYFYWYRQILGQKVEFLVSFYNNEISEKSEIFDDQFSVERPDGSNFTLKIRSTKLEDSAMYFCASANTGYNSPLHFGNGTRLTVT.

V usage is TRBV27 and J usage is TRBJ2-1; a possible D gene is TRBD1 (6 bases). Deletions cut 5 bases from V and 5 bases from J, with 10 bases between. This CDR3 is 13 amino acids long. CDR1 and CDR2 from the germline V gene are MNHEY and SMNVEV (reference sequence). The CDR3 DNA reads as TGTGCCAGCAGTACACAGGGTAACAATGAGCAGTTCTTC. It translates to CASSTQGNNEQFF.

This clone was counted once. The J gene is TRBJ2-3, the V gene TRBV3-1 (or the pseudogene TRBV3-2); TRBD2 agrees at 7 bases. This CDR3 has 17 residues. Germline trimming cut 5 bases from V and 0 bases from J; bases unmatched to any gene: 11. The germline V gene encodes CDR1 LGHDT and CDR2 YNNKEL (reference sequence). CDR3 in DNA: TGTGCCAGCAGCTCGCGGGGCGGGAGTACTAGCACAGATACGCAGTATTTT. It specifies CASSSRGGSTSTDTQYF.

The rearrangement links TRBV10-3 to TRBJ1-4; 12 nucleotides agree with TRBD1. The J segment lost 8 bases and the V segment lost 7 bases, leaving 8 bases of the junction unmatched. Germline loops: CDR1 ENHRY, CDR2 SYGVKD. The CDR3 runs to 15 residues. The CDR3 nucleotides are TGTGCCATCACTGGGACAGGGGGCGGGAAAGAAAAACTGTTTTTT. Amino acid sequence: CAITGTGGGKEKLFF.

V and J are TRBV12-3 or TRBV12-4 and TRBJ2-2; no firm D call. V lost 9 bases to trimming and J lost 6 bases, with 5 bases between them. The CDR3 is 10 residues long. The CDR3 coding sequence is TGTGCCAGTTCCCCCGGGGAGCTGTTTTTT. This gives the protein CASSPGELFF.

On this clone itself: Other DNA sequences within the sample encode an identical CDR3. The chain couples TRBV30 to TRBJ1-1; no clear D. The CDR3 loop spans 13 amino acids. Germline CDR1 and CDR2: GTSNPN and SVGIG (reference sequence). The ends were cut back, 3 bases at V and 0 bases at J, with 8 bases in the middle. CDR3 bases: TGTGCCTGGAGCCGAGGGTTGAACACTGAAGCTTTCTTT. Translating it yields CAWSRGLNTEAFF.

The chain recombines TRBV2 with TRBJ2-1; TRBD2 matches 8 bases. With 9 bases clipped from V and 0 bases from J, the junction kept 10 bases outside the gene matches. Per germline, CDR1 SNHLY and CDR2 FYNNEI. The CDR3 sequence is 16 residues long. As DNA, the CDR3 is TGTGCCAGTCTACGATTAGCGGGGCCCTCCTACAATGAGCAGTTCTTC. Translating gives CASLRLAGPSYNEQFF.

The chain couples TRBV2 to TRBJ2-1; TRBD2 is a possible D gene (5 bases). The CDR3 sequence is 13 residues long. Germline lookup yields CDR1 SNHLY and CDR2 FYNNEI. The germline V and J ends were trimmed by 4 bases and 6 bases, with 10 bases remaining between them. CDR3 residues: CASSGLAGNEQFF. In DNA form, the CDR3 reads TGTGCCAGCAGTGGTCTAGCAGGCAATGAGCAGTTCTTC.

The V call is TRBV5-1, the J call TRBJ2-1; TRBD1 or TRBD2 may be the D gene (5 bases each). The CDR3 length is 12 residues. V dropped 4 bases and J dropped 8 bases, with 10 bases sitting between them. Germline V gene data show CDR1 as SGHRS and CDR2 as YFSETQ. The CDR3 is CASSPRGDEQFF. CDR3 nucleotides: TGCGCCAGCAGCCCGAGAGGGGATGAGCAGTTCTTC. Combining the CDR3 with reference TRBV5-1 and TRBJ2-1 gives the whole variable domain KAGVTQTPRYLIKTRGQQVTLSCSPISGHRSVSWYQQTPGQGLQFLFEYFSETQRNKGNFPGRFSGRQFSNSRSEMNVSTLELGDSALYLCASSPRGDEQFFGPGTRLTVL.

V usage is TRBV7-3 and J usage is TRBJ1-2; 11 bases match TRBD1. The CDR3 runs to 15 residues. The V and J ends lost 0 bases and 6 bases, in that order; junction bases with no gene match: 3. Germline CDR1 reads SGHTA; CDR2 reads FQGTGA. CDR3 nucleotide sequence: TGTGCCAGCAGCTTAACGGGACAGGGGGATGATGGCTACACCTTC. This translates into CASSLTGQGDDGYTF.

The chain carries TRBV12-5 and TRBJ1-1, with 11 nucleotides matching TRBD1. V lost 6 bases to trimming and J lost 5 bases; unmatched junction nucleotides: 11. This CDR3 has 16 residues. CDR1 LGHNT and CDR2 FRNRAP come from the germline V gene. The CDR3 DNA is TGTGCTAGTGGCGTGGACAGGGGGCGCGGTGAGACTGAAGCTTTCTTT. Its translation is CASGVDRGRGETEAFF. Full variable domain (missing parts from reference TRBV12-5 and TRBJ1-1): DARVTQTPRHKVTEMGQEVTMRCQPILGHNTVFWYRQTMMQGLELLAYFRNRAPLDDSGMPKDRFSAEMPDATLATLKIQPSEPRDSAVYFCASGVDRGRGETEAFFGQGTRLTVV.

The chain couples TRBV19 to TRBJ1-5; the D gene is possibly TRBD1 (5 bases). Trimming removed 3 bases at V and 6 bases at J, with 18 bases between. The V gene's germline CDR1 is LNHDA and CDR2 SQIVND (reference sequence). This CDR3 region has 16 residues. The CDR3 region has the DNA TGTGCCAGTAGTATCCCGGGGTCAGGGATGATTCAGCCCCAGCATTTT. Amino acid sequence: CASSIPGSGMIQPQHF.

V and J are TRBV6-1 and TRBJ1-1; the D is unclear. The V end lost 5 bases, the J end lost 0 bases, and 10 bases lay between the germline ends. The CDR3 is 14 residues long. Germline lookup yields CDR1 MNHNS and CDR2 SASEGT. This CDR3 reads CASSTVRMNTEAFF. The CDR3 DNA sequence: TGTGCCAGCAGTACGGTACGGATGAACACTGAAGCTTTCTTT.

This clone turned up a few times. The chain has TRBV7-2 and TRBJ2-7, with TRBD1 matching 7 bases. Losses at the gene ends were 5 bases for V and 2 bases for J; bases not matched to a gene: 9. CDR3 size: 15 residues. Germline V gives CDR1 SGHTA, CDR2 FQGNSA. The CDR3 DNA reads as TGTGCCAGCAGCACCACTAGGACAGGTACCTACGAGCAGTACTTC. This translates into CASSTTRTGTYEQYF.

The V call is TRBV7-6, the J call TRBJ2-1, with 10 nucleotides matching TRBD2. With V trimmed by 2 bases and J by 9 bases, 7 bases remained unmatched. This CDR3 has 15 residues. Germline V gene lookup returns CDR1 SGHVS and CDR2 FNYEAQ. The CDR3, as DNA: TGTGCCAGCAGCTTACGGACTAGCGGCTATCTTGAGCAGTTCTTC. This codes for CASSLRTSGYLEQFF. The full variable domain, its missing parts supplied by reference TRBV7-6 and TRBJ2-1, is GAGVSQSPRYKVTKRGQDVALRCDPISGHVSLYWYRQALGQGPEFLTYFNYEAQQDKSGLPNDRFSAERPEGSISTLTIQRTEQRDSAMYRCASSLRTSGYLEQFFGPGTRLTVL.

The rearrangement joins TRBV3-1 (or the pseudogene TRBV3-2) to TRBJ2-5; D call uncertain. V lost 3 bases and J 3 bases, leaving 11 bases between the germline ends. CDR3 length equals 14 residues. From germline, CDR1 is LGHDT and CDR2 YNNKEL (reference sequence). The CDR3 is CASSQSWAEETQYF. The CDR3, as DNA: TGTGCCAGCAGCCAGTCGTGGGCGGAAGAGACCCAGTACTTC.

The chain employs TRBV5-4 and TRBJ2-7; 11 bases line up with TRBD1. After removal of 2 bases from V and 3 bases from J, the junction contained 7 bases not matched to a gene. Germline V gene data show CDR1 as SGHNT and CDR2 as YYREEE (reference sequence). This CDR3 region has 16 residues. CDR3 region: CASSFLAGTGGYEQYF. The CDR3 DNA sequence: TGTGCCAGCAGCTTTCTTGCTGGGACAGGGGGCTACGAGCAGTACTTC. The full variable domain, its missing parts supplied by reference TRBV5-4 and TRBJ2-7, is ETGVTQSPTHLIKTRGQQVTLRCSSQSGHNTVSWYQQALGQGPQFIFQYYREEENGRGNFPPRFSGLQFPNYSSELNVNALELDDSALYLCASSFLAGTGGYEQYFGPGTRLTVT.

The chain has TRBV20-1 and TRBJ2-7; the match to TRBD1 covers 7 bases. Germline V gives CDR1 DFQATT, CDR2 SNEGSKA (reference sequence). The CDR3 consists of 11 residues. Trimming cost V 6 bases and J 12 bases; bases outside gene matches: 11. The CDR3 is CSARPDRATYF. The CDR3 DNA reads as TGCAGTGCCAGGCCAGACAGGGCGACGTACTTC.

This chain uses TRBV28 with TRBJ1-5, with D maybe TRBD1 (5 bases). The CDR3 totals 16 residues. Germline lookup yields CDR1 MDHEN and CDR2 SYDVKM. The V end lost 6 bases, the J end lost 5 bases, and 20 bases lay between the germline ends. The CDR3 DNA follows: TGTGCCAGCAGCCCTCCTTCAGGGCACGGACATCAGCCCCAGCATTTT. It yields the protein CASSPPSGHGHQPQHF.

This chain uses TRBV5-5 with TRBJ1-5; no reliable D call. The CDR3 has 12 residues. From germline, CDR1 is SGHKS and CDR2 YYEKEE (reference sequence). The V end was cut by 0 bases, the J end by 5 bases, with 3 bases between. CDR3 nucleotides: TGTGCCAGCAGCTTGGTTGATCAGCCCCAGCATTTT. Translating gives CASSLVDQPQHF.

The V call is TRBV18, the J call TRBJ1-1; D gene ambiguous. Germline V lookup: CDR1 KGHSH, CDR2 LQKENI. The CDR3 extends over 13 amino acids. The germline V and J ends were trimmed by 6 bases and 3 bases, with 11 bases remaining between them. CDR3 sequence reads: CASSQSADTEAFF. CDR3 DNA: TGTGCCAGCTCCCAGTCGGCGGACACTGAAGCTTTCTTT.

The gene calls are TRBV11-3 and TRBJ2-1, with a tentative D call TRBD1 (7 bases). V shed 5 bases and J shed 4 bases, with 21 bases lying between them. The germline V gene has CDR1 SGHNT and CDR2 YENEEA. CDR3 size: 17 residues. The CDR3 nucleotides read TGTGCCAGCAGCACATCAACAGGGGTCGGGGGTTACAATGAGCAGTTCTTC. Translating gives CASSTSTGVGGYNEQFF.

The V gene is TRBV7-9, the J gene TRBJ2-7; possibly TRBD1 or TRBD2 for D (5 bases each). CDR3 length: 14 amino acids. Germline assignment: CDR1 SEHNR and CDR2 FQNEAQ (reference sequence). The ends were cut back, 4 bases at V and 5 bases at J, with 15 bases in the middle. The CDR3 here is CASSSFGTGNEQYF. CDR3 DNA sequence: TGTGCCAGCAGCTCGTTCGGGACGGGCAACGAGCAGTACTTC.

The chain recombines TRBV4-2 with TRBJ1-6; no reliable D call. CDR3 length: 13 residues. Germline V gene data show CDR1 as LGHNA and CDR2 as YNFKEQ. V lost 0 bases to trimming and J lost 10 bases, with 7 bases between them. The CDR3 nucleotides are TGTGCCAGCAGCCAAGAGATGGACTCACCCCTCCACTTT. This sequence encodes CASSQEMDSPLHF.

The gene calls are TRBV28 and TRBJ2-2, with a tentative D call TRBD1 (5 bases). Trimming cost V 3 bases and J 1 base, with 12 bases left between them. This CDR3 is 16 amino acids long. Germline CDR1 and CDR2: MDHEN and SYDVKM. The CDR3 DNA follows: TGTGCCAGCAGTTTCTCAGGGTATCGGAACACCGGGGAGCTGTTTTTT. Translated: CASSFSGYRNTGELFF.

The chain couples TRBV18 to TRBJ1-5, with D unclear. The germline CDR1 and CDR2 sequences are KGHSH and LQKENI. There are 16 residues in the CDR3. The V and J ends lost 6 bases and 0 bases respectively, with 15 bases between them. CDR3 sequence reads: CASSREGALSNQPQHF. The DNA for the CDR3 is TGTGCCAGCTCTCGAGAGGGCGCCCTTAGCAATCAGCCCCAGCATTTT.